The rows below give T cell receptor beta chains drawn from one sample of a study of shared clonotypes between healthy human individuals. Clones were sequenced by immunoSEQ multiplex PCR, and TCRdb holds only the in-frame ones, with some missing. The repertoire includes some 800,000 clones, 85% to 95% of them detected once, and about 25% sits in the top ten. The source material was naive CD8+ T cells sorted from blood. Every receptor here comes from a man younger than 45 in good health. CDR3s leave out the opening cysteine and the closing phenylalanine or tryptophan. Some rows mark clone size as missing; the rest say once, few, many or name a class of expanded clone.

V gene	J gene	clone size	CDR3 protein
TRBV7-9	TRBJ2-7	.	ASTLTGEYYEQY
TRBV5-4	TRBJ2-7	.	ASSPPSGRAYEQY
TRBV29-1	TRBJ2-1	once	SVGRDHNEQF
TRBV5-5	TRBJ2-7	.	ASSRKQGTGYEQY
TRBV27	TRBJ2-1	.	ASSLRGEDNEQF
TRBV7-9	TRBJ2-7	.	ASRGDRSQGVPYEQY
TRBV7-2	TRBJ1-1	.	ASSPSGAVAEAF
TRBV5-6	TRBJ2-5	once	ASSLDQGREETQY
TRBV5-1	TRBJ2-1	.	ASSLADSSHNEQF
TRBV5-4	TRBJ2-7	.	ASSLVGDEQY
TRBV2	TRBJ2-7	.	ASRDSSNEQY
TRBV11-3	TRBJ2-3	once	ASSSHAGGTDTQY
TRBV28	TRBJ2-7	.	ASSQRRVVHEQY
TRBV6-1	TRBJ2-7	.	ASSEARGLYQSYEQY
TRBV7-9	TRBJ2-1	.	ASRSAGTRDSYNEQF
TRBV19	TRBJ2-7	.	ASSIGRGYEQY
TRBV9	TRBJ2-3	.	ASSMSTDTQY
TRBV27	TRBJ2-1	once	ASSSPLDRYNEQF
TRBV2	TRBJ2-1	.	ASSELFYNEQF
TRBV6-5	TRBJ2-3	.	ASTEGSTDTQY
TRBV18	TRBJ2-3	.	ASSPGTDTQY
TRBV7-3	TRBJ2-1	.	ASSPDSIGDEQF
TRBV14	TRBJ2-7	.	ASSRLLGLDSYEQY
TRBV6-6	TRBJ1-2	.	ASSPGRLGYGYT
TRBV7-3	TRBJ2-3	.	ASSLLVGGTSTDTQY
TRBV27	TRBJ2-1	.	ASSFHPPGGNEQF
TRBV7-2	TRBJ2-7	.	ASSFFPGGRTEAR
TRBV6-5	TRBJ2-3	.	ASSYSNRDTQY
TRBV15	TRBJ1-2	.	ATSRDIGGTGYT
TRBV2	TRBJ2-7	.	ASSVVDPPSYEQY
TRBV6-5	TRBJ2-7	.	ASSAGGPKQY
TRBV29-1	TRBJ1-1	.	SVEGGDWFPNTEAF
TRBV7-9	TRBJ2-1	once	ASSPTLAVYNEQF
TRBV9	TRBJ2-5	.	ASSERPTSQIWQETQY
TRBV19	TRBJ1-5	.	ASTSDRGVSQPQH
TRBV10-3	TRBJ1-1	.	AISESDRGFSEAF
TRBV5-8	TRBJ2-7	once	ASSDLAGGADEQY
TRBV2	TRBJ2-1	.	ATQSLEQF
TRBV7-9	TRBJ1-2	.	ASSLASGYT
TRBV18	TRBJ2-1	.	ASSSNEQF
TRBV28	TRBJ2-7	.	ASSPPRQGSSYEQY
TRBV7-9	TRBJ2-7	.	ASSSERNGVWYEQY